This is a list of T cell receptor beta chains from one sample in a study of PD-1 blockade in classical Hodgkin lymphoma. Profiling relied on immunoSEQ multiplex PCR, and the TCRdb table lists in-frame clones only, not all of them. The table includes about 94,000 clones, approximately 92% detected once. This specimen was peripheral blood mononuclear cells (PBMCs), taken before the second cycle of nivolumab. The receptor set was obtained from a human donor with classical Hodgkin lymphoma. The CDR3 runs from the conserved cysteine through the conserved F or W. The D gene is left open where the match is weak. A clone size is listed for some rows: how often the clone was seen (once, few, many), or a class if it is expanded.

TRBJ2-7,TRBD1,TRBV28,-,CASRPGQASSYEQYF,TGTGCCAGCAGACCCGGACAGGCCTCAAGTTACGAGCAGTACTTC
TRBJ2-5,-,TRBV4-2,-,CASSQDYIVWGPETQYF,TGTGCCAGCAGCCAAGATTATATCGTTTGGGGGCCGGAGACCCAGTACTTC
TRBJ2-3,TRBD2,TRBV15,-,CATSRGSGGGAITDTQYF,TGTGCCACCAGCAGAGGGTCCGGCGGGGGGGCCATAACAGATACGCAGTATTTT
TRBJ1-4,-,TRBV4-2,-,CASSQDRDTEKLFF,TGTGCCAGCAGCCAAGACAGGGATACTGAAAAACTGTTTTTT
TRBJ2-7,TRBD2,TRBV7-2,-,CASSLTGTSGGLPYEQYF,TGTGCCAGCAGCTTAACCGGGACTAGCGGGGGGTTGCCCTACGAGCAGTACTTC
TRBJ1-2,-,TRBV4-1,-,CASSRGSGTQNNYGYTF,TGCGCCAGCAGCCGCGGGTCCGGGACACAGAATAACTATGGCTACACCTTC
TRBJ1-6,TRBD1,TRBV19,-,CASSMGPPTQGPESPLHF,TGTGCCAGTAGTATGGGACCCCCCACACAGGGGCCAGAATCACCCCTCCACTTT
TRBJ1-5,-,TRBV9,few,CASSVGLNQPQHF,TGTGCCAGCAGCGTAGGCCTCAATCAGCCCCAGCATTTT
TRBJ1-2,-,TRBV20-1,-,CSASLFGGYTF,TGCAGTGCTAGTCTATTCGGAGGCTACACCTTC
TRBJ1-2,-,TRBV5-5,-,CASSLDEGVGYGYTF,TGTGCCAGCAGCTTGGACGAGGGGGTCGGCTATGGCTACACCTTC
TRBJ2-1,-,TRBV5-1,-,CASSFAGEQFF,TGCGCCAGCAGCTTCGCTGGTGAGCAGTTCTTC
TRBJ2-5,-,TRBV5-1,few,CASSLVGETQYF,TGCGCCAGCAGCTTGGTAGGGGAGACCCAGTACTTC
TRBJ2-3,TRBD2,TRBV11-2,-,CASSFTSGTFGARDTQYF,TGTGCCAGCAGCTTTACTAGCGGGACCTTCGGAGCAAGAGATACGCAGTATTTT
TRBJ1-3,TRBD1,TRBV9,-,CASSGDRDNQDTIYF,TGTGCCAGCAGCGGAGACAGGGACAATCAGGACACCATATATTTT
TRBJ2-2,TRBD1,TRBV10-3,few,CATETGGFTGELFF,TGTGCCACCGAAACAGGGGGTTTCACCGGGGAGCTGTTTTTT
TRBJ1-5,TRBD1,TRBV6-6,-,CASSYGLQGSNQPQHF,TGTGCCAGCAGTTACGGTCTACAGGGGTCCAATCAGCCCCAGCATTTT
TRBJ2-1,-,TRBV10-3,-,CAISGRVEPSYNEQFF,TGTGCCATCAGTGGGAGGGTAGAGCCCTCCTACAATGAGCAGTTCTTC
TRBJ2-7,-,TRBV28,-,CASSFAGTGAYEQYF,TGTGCCAGCAGTTTCGCCGGGACGGGAGCCTACGAGCAGTACTTC